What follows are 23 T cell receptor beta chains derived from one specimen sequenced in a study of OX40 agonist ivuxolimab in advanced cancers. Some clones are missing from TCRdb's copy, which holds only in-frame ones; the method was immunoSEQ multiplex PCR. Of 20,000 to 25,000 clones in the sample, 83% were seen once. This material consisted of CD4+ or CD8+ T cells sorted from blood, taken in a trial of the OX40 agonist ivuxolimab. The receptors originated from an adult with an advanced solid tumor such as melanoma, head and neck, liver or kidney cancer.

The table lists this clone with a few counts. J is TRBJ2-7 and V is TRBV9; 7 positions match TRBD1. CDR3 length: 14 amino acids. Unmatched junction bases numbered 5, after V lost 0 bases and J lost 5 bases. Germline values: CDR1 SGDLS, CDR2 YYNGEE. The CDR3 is CASSVGDRVNEQYF. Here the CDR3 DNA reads TGTGCCAGCAGCGTAGGAGACAGGGTCAACGAGCAGTACTTC.

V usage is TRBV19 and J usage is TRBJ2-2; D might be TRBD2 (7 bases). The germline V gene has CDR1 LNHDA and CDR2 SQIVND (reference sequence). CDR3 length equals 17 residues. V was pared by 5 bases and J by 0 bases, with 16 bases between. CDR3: CASSLWGGSANTGELFF. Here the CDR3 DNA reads TGTGCCAGTAGTCTTTGGGGGGGCTCAGCGAACACCGGGGAGCTGTTTTTT.

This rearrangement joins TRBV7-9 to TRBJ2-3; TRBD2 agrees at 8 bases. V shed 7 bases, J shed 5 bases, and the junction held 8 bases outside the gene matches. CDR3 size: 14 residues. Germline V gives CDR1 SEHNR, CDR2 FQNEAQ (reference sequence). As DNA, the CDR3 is TGTGCCAGCACTTTCGGGGGGGGAGGAGATACGCAGTATTTT. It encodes CASTFGGGGDTQYF.

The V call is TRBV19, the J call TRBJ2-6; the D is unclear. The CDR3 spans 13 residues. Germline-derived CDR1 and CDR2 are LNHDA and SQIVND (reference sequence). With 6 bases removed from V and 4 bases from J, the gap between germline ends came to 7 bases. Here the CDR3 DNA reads TGTGCCAGTAGAACCGGAGGGGCCAACGTCCTGACTTTC. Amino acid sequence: CASRTGGANVLTF.

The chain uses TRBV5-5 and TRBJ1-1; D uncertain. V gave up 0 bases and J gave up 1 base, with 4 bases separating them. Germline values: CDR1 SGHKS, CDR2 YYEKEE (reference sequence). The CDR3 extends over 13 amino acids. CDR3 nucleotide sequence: TGTGCCAGCAGCTTGGGGGAGAACACTGAAGCTTTCTTT. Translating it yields CASSLGENTEAFF.

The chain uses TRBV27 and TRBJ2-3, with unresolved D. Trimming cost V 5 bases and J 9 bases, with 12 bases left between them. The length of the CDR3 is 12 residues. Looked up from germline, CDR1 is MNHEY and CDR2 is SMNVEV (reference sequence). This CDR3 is CASSPTGPTQYF. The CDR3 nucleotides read TGTGCCAGCAGTCCAACTGGGCCGACGCAGTATTTT.

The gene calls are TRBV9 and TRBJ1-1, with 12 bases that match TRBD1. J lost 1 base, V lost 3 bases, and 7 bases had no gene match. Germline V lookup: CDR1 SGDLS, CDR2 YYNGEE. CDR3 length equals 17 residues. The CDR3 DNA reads TGTGCCAGCAGCGAACCGGGACAGGGGGCCCCGAACACTGAAGCTTTCTTT. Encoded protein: CASSEPGQGAPNTEAFF.

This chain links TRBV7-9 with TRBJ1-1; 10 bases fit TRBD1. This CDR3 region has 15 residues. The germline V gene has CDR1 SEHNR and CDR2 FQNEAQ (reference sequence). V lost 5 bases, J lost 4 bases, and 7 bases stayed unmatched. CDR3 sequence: CASSPTGGRSTEAFF. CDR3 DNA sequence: TGTGCCAGCAGCCCGACAGGGGGCAGGAGCACTGAAGCTTTCTTT.

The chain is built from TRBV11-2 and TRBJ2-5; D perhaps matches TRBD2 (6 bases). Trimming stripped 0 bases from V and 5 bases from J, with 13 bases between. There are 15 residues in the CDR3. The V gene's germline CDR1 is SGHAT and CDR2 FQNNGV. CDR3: CASSLDPGVGETQYF. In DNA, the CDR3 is TGTGCCAGCAGCTTAGATCCGGGGGTCGGGGAGACCCAGTACTTC.

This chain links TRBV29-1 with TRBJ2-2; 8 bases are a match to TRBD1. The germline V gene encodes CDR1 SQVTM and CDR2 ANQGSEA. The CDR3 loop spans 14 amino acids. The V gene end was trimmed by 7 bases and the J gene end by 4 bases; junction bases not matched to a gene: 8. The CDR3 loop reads CSAAGGEATGELFF. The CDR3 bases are TGCAGCGCCGCAGGGGGCGAAGCCACCGGGGAGCTGTTTTTT.

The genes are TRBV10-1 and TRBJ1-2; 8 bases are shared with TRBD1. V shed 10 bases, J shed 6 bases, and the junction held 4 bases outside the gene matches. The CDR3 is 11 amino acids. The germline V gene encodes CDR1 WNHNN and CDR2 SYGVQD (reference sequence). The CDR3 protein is CAIQGEHGYTF. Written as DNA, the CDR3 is TGCGCCATACAGGGGGAACATGGCTACACCTTC.

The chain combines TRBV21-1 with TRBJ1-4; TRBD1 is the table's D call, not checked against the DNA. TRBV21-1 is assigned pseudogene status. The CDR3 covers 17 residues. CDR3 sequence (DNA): TGTGCCAGCAGCAACCTTGCGTACAGGGGAACTAATGAAAAACTGTTTTTT. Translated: CASSNLAYRGTNEKLFF.

CDR3 sequence reads: CAIGLRDRSGSGANVLTF. CDR3 nucleotides: TGTGCCATCGGGCTGAGGGACAGGAGTGGGTCTGGGGCCAACGTCCTGACTTTC. The J gene is TRBJ2-6, the V gene TRBV10-3; 8 bases are a match to TRBD1. Looked up from germline, CDR1 is ENHRY and CDR2 is SYGVKD. This CDR3 comprises 18 residues. Trimming at V came to 8 bases and at J to 1 base, leaving 13 bases not matched to a gene.

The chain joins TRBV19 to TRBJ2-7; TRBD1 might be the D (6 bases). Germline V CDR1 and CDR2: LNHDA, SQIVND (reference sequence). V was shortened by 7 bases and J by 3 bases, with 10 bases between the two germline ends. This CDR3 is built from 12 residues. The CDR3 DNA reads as TGTGCCAGTAATAACAGGGTCTACGAGCAGTACTTC. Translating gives CASNNRVYEQYF.

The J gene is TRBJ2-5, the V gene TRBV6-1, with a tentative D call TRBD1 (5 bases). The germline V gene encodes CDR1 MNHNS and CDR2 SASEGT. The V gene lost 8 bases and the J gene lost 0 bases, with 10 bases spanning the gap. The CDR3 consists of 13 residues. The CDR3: CASLSTDQETQYF. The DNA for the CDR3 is TGTGCCAGCCTATCGACAGACCAAGAGACCCAGTACTTC.

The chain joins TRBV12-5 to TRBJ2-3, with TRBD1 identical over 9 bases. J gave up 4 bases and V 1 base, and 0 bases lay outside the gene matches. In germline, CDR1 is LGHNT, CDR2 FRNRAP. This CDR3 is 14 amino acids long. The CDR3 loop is CASGLGQGADTQYF. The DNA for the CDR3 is TGTGCTAGTGGTTTGGGACAGGGGGCAGATACGCAGTATTTT.

The CDR3 reads CASSETETQYF. CDR3 coding DNA: TGCGCCAGCAGTGAGACGGAGACCCAGTACTTC. V usage is TRBV10-2 and J usage is TRBJ2-5; D not certain. CDR1 and CDR2 (germline): WSHSY, SAAADI. The CDR3 consists of 11 residues. V lost 2 bases and J lost 5, with 3 bases in between.

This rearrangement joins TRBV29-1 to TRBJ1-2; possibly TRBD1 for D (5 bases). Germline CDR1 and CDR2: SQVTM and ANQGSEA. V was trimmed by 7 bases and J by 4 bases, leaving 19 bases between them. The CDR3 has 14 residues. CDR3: CSAGEDSRSYGYTF. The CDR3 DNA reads TGCAGCGCGGGGGAGGACTCACGCTCCTATGGCTACACCTTC.

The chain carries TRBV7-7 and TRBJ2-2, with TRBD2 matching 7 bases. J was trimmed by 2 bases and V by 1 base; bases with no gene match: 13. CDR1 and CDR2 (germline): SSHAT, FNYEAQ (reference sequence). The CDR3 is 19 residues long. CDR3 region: CASSLGPATGGGNTGELFF. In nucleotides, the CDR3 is TGTGCCAGCAGCTTAGGGCCAGCTACGGGCGGGGGAAACACCGGGGAGCTGTTTTTT.

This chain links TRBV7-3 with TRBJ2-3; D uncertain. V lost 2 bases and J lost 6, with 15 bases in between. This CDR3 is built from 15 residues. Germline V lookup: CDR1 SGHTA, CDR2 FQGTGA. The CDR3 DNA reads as TGTGCCAGCAGCTTATATGTGGGGTCTAGGGATACGCAGTATTTT. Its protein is CASSLYVGSRDTQYF.

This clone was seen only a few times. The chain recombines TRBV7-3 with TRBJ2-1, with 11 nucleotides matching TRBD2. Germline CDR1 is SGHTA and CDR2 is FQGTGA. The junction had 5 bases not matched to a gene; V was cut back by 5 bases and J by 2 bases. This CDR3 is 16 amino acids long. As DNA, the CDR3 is TGTGCCAGCAGCGCAACTAGCGGGGGCACCTACAATGAGCAGTTCTTC. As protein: CASSATSGGTYNEQFF.

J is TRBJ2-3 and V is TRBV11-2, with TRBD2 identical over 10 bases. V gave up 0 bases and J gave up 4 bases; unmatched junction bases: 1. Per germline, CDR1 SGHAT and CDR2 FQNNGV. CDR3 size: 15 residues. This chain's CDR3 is CASSLDLAGADTQYF. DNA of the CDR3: TGTGCCAGCAGCTTAGATCTAGCGGGGGCAGATACGCAGTATTTT.

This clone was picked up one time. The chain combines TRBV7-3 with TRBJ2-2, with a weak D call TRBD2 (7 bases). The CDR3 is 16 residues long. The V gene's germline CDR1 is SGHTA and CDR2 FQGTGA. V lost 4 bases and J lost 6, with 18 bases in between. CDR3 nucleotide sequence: TGTGCCAGCAGCTCCAACGGCGGGGGCGCAGCCGGGGAGCTGTTTTTT. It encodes CASSSNGGGAAGELFF.